A single sample is the source of the 19 T cell receptor beta chains below, sequenced in a study of CD8+ T cells in alopecia areata. This sample's treatment: oral pan-JAK inhibitor, 5-10 mg twice daily. Reverse transcribed after extraction, RNA yielded cDNA as the sequencing template. The method was immunoSEQ multiplex PCR; TCRdb's version includes in-frame clones alone and lacks a portion of them. The sample lists approximately 200,000 clones, around 56% occurring once. The sequencing used CD4+ T cells sorted from blood, collected at week 4, from a patient treated with tofacitinib. All receptors derive from a human donor with alopecia areata.

V usage is TRBV9 and J usage is TRBJ2-4; D uncertain. The CDR3 is 16 residues long. From germline, CDR1 is SGDLS and CDR2 YYNGEE. Trimming took off 0 bases at V and 1 base at J, with 11 bases between the two ends. The CDR3 DNA reads TGTGCCAGCAGCGTAGGCGGCTCAGATGCCAAAAACATTCAGTACTTC. Its protein is CASSVGGSDAKNIQYF.

This chain joins TRBV7-3 and TRBJ2-3; 14 nucleotides agree with TRBD2. Germline loops: CDR1 SGHTA, CDR2 FQGTGA. V lost 5 bases to trimming and J lost 1 base; unmatched junction nucleotides: 8. CDR3 length: 18 residues. The DNA of the CDR3 is TGTGCCAGCAGCAGGGGACTAGCGGGAGCGGTTGGCACAGATACGCAGTATTTT. Its translation: CASSRGLAGAVGTDTQYF.

On this clone: At the DNA level, this CDR3 is encoded by other sequences in the same sample as well. The V and J genes are TRBV30 and TRBJ2-3; no reliable D call. The germline V gene encodes CDR1 GTSNPN and CDR2 SVGIG (reference sequence). V lost 0 bases, J lost 6 bases, and 4 bases lay in between. The CDR3 spans 11 residues. In DNA form, the CDR3 reads TGTGCCTGGAGTGTAGGGGATACGCAGTATTTT. This codes for CAWSVGDTQYF.

This clone was recorded once. The J gene is TRBJ2-3, the V gene TRBV7-2; 12 nucleotides line up with TRBD2. Germline V gene sequence: CDR1 SGHTA, CDR2 FQGNSA. With 5 bases clipped from V and 1 base from J, the junction kept 7 bases outside the gene matches. The CDR3 extends over 17 amino acids. As DNA, the CDR3 is TGTGCCAGCAGCCTGAGGACTAGCGGGATAGGCACAGATACGCAGTATTTT. The encoded protein is CASSLRTSGIGTDTQYF.

This clone has just a few counts. The CDR3 protein is CASSKKRSYEQYF. The CDR3 bases are TGTGCCAGCAGCAAAAAACGGTCCTACGAGCAGTACTTC. The chain joins TRBV7-2 to TRBJ2-7; no clear D gene. The ends were cut back, 5 bases at V and 1 base at J, with 9 bases in the middle. Germline lookup yields CDR1 SGHTA and CDR2 FQGNSA. The CDR3 runs 13 residues.

Only a few counts were recorded for this clone. The rearrangement uses TRBV15 and TRBJ1-4; 12 nucleotides match TRBD1. The J segment lost 7 bases and the V segment lost 0 bases, leaving 3 bases of the junction unmatched. Per germline, CDR1 LNHNV and CDR2 YYDKDF (reference sequence). The CDR3 spans 16 residues. The CDR3 DNA reads as TGTGCCACCAGCAGAGATCAGGGACAGGGGGCTGAAAAACTGTTTTTT. It encodes CATSRDQGQGAEKLFF. The full variable domain, with the rest looked up from reference TRBV15 and TRBJ1-4, is DAMVIQNPRYQVTQFGKPVTLSCSQTLNHNVMYWYQQKSSQAPKLLFHYYDKDFNNEADTPDNFQSRRPNTSFCFLDIRSPGLGDTAMYLCATSRDQGQGAEKLFFGSGTQLSVL.

V usage is TRBV6-6 and J usage is TRBJ2-2; no reliable D call. V was clipped by 10 bases and J by 4 bases, with 13 bases between them. The germline gives CDR1 MNHNY, CDR2 SVGAGI (reference sequence). The CDR3 extends over 13 amino acids. The CDR3 region is CATSNGPTGELFF. The DNA of the CDR3 is TGTGCCACCAGCAACGGCCCCACCGGGGAGCTGTTTTTT.

The chain employs TRBV2 and TRBJ2-5; no clear D gene. V lost 4 bases and J 9 bases, leaving 12 bases between the germline ends. The CDR3 sequence is 12 residues long. Germline CDR1 and CDR2: SNHLY and FYNNEI. CDR3 DNA: TGTGCCAGCAGTGGTGCCGGTCCGGCCCAGTACTTC. It encodes CASSGAGPAQYF.

This clone is a singleton in its sample. This chain links TRBV5-4 with TRBJ2-3; possible D gene TRBD2, 5 bases. Germline V gene sequence: CDR1 SGHNT, CDR2 YYREEE (reference sequence). V dropped 4 bases and J dropped 6 bases, with 12 bases sitting between them. The CDR3 is 13 residues long. The CDR3: CASSRGGPDTQYF. The DNA of the CDR3 is TGTGCCAGCAGCCGAGGAGGACCCGATACGCAGTATTTT.

V is TRBV5-1 and J is TRBJ2-3; D is unclear. Trimming shortened V by 3 bases and J by 0 bases, and 2 bases separated the two germline ends. Per germline, CDR1 SGHRS and CDR2 YFSETQ. CDR3 length: 12 amino acids. As DNA, the CDR3 is TGCGCCAGCAGCTACAGCACAGATACGCAGTATTTT. This sequence encodes CASSYSTDTQYF.

CDR3 sequence: CAYNAHRGLEQYF. The CDR3 bases are TGTGCCTACAATGCCCATAGAGGACTCGAGCAGTACTTC. The genes are TRBV30 and TRBJ2-7; TRBD2 is a possible D gene (5 bases). Per germline, CDR1 GTSNPN and CDR2 SVGIG (reference sequence). The CDR3 is 13 amino acids. V dropped 7 bases and J dropped 6 bases, with 19 bases sitting between them.

This clone has at least ten counts. This chain joins TRBV27 and TRBJ2-1; 13 bases agree with TRBD2. The germline CDR1 and CDR2 sequences are MNHEY and SMNVEV (reference sequence). The CDR3 has 19 residues. The V gene end was trimmed by 6 bases and the J gene end by 6 bases; junction bases not matched to a gene: 17. The DNA of the CDR3 is TGTGCCAGCAGCTCGCTTCCCGGGACTAGCGGGACCGACGGCAATGAGCAGTTCTTC. It is translated as CASSSLPGTSGTDGNEQFF.

The chain uses TRBV2 and TRBJ1-5; 8 bases fit TRBD1. Per the germline V gene, CDR1 is SNHLY and CDR2 is FYNNEI. The length of the CDR3 is 15 residues. Trimming took 4 bases from V and 6 from J; bases not matched to a gene: 8. This chain's CDR3 is CASSGTGRVGQPQHF. Written as DNA, the CDR3 is TGTGCCAGCAGTGGGACAGGGAGGGTTGGTCAGCCCCAGCATTTT.

The sample holds a few counts of this clone. The chain links TRBV21-1 to TRBJ2-5; the table assigns TRBD1, which was not confirmed against the DNA. TRBV21-1 is listed as a pseudogene. The CDR3 is made up of 14 amino acids. CDR3 residues: CASSRSGQRETQYF. The CDR3 DNA sequence: TGTGCCAGCAGCAGGAGCGGACAGAGGGAGACCCAGTACTTC.

This clone was detected a few times. This CDR3 is CASSQRRGGEAFF. CDR3 DNA: TGTGCCAGCAGCCAAAGGCGGGGAGGTGAAGCTTTCTTT. The rearrangement links TRBV4-2 to TRBJ1-1, with D hard to call. The CDR3 has 13 amino acids. V lost 2 bases to trimming and J lost 7 bases, with 11 bases between them. Germline lookup yields CDR1 LGHNA and CDR2 YNFKEQ.

The chain uses TRBV10-3 and TRBJ1-1; D unclear. Germline CDR1 reads ENHRY; CDR2 reads SYGVKD. This CDR3 region has 14 residues. The germline V and J ends were trimmed by 0 bases and 7 bases, with 12 bases remaining between them. The CDR3 loop is CAISESTPQIEAFF. The CDR3 DNA reads as TGTGCCATCAGTGAGTCAACCCCGCAGATTGAAGCTTTCTTT.

This rearrangement joins TRBV11-2 to TRBJ2-3; D is perhaps TRBD1 (6 bases). This CDR3 spans 13 amino acids. V lost 5 bases, J lost 3 bases, and 9 bases lay in between. Germline lookup yields CDR1 SGHAT and CDR2 FQNNGV. This CDR3 is CASSPGTTDTQYF. The DNA of the CDR3 is TGTGCCAGCAGCCCAGGGACAACAGATACGCAGTATTTT.

In its sample, this clone was seen a few times. In the same sample, other DNA sequences code for this CDR3. The chain employs TRBV29-1 and TRBJ2-5; weak D call: TRBD2 (5 bases). The V end lost 4 bases, the J end lost 2 bases, and 8 bases lay between the germline ends. CDR1 is SQVTM, CDR2 ANQGSEA, per germline. CDR3 length: 12 amino acids. The CDR3 loop reads CSVVGVQETQYF. The CDR3 coding sequence is TGCAGCGTTGTCGGGGTACAAGAGACCCAGTACTTC.

The genes are TRBV18 and TRBJ2-7; TRBD2 might be the D (5 bases). The length of the CDR3 is 15 residues. CDR1 is KGHSH, CDR2 LQKENI, per germline. Trimming took 2 bases from V and 2 from J, leaving 13 bases between them. As DNA, the CDR3 is TGTGCCAGCTCACCAACAGAGGGCCTTACCTACGAGCAGTACTTC. It is translated as CASSPTEGLTYEQYF.